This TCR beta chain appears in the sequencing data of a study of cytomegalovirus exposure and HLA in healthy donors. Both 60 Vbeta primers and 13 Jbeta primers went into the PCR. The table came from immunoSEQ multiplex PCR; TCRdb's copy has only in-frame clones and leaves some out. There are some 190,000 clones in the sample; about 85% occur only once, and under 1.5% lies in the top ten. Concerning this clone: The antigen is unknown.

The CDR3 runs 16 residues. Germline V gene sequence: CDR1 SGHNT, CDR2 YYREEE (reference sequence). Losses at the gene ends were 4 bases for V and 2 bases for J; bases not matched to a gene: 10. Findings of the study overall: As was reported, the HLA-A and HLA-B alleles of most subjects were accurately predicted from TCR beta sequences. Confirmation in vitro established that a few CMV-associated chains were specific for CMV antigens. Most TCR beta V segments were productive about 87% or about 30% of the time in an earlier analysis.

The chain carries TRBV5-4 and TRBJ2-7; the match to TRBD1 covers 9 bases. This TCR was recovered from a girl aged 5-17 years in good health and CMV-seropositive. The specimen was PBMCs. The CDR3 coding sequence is TGTGCCAGCAGCAACCCAATGGGACAGGGAACCTACGAGCAGTACTTC. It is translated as CASSNPMGQGTYEQYF.